These 4 T cell receptor beta chains were all obtained from the same sample, sequenced in a study of T cells in Graves' hyperthyroidism and ophthalmopathy. TCR beta CDR3 region amplification was performed from RNA transcripts. The HTBI primer set served for first-round RT-PCR of the TCR CDR3. From the multiplex PCR reads, TCRdb called clonotypes with MiXCR, one entry per CDR3 protein. The repertoire includes about 350,000 distinct CDR3 sequences, less than 20% of them detected once, and about 16% sits in the top ten. The sequenced material came from blood. The source of these receptors is a woman aged 40 to 49 with Graves' ophthalmopathy.

The table lists this clonotype with many counts. The junction departs from the called germline gene at one end, perhaps through a read error. The chain recombines TRBV9 with TRBJ2-2; perhaps TRBD2 as D (5 bases). The V gene's germline CDR1 is SGDLS and CDR2 YYNGEE. The CDR3 spans 15 residues. The CDR3 nucleotides read TGTGTCAGCAGCGAGGGCAGCGAGTACACCGGGGAGCTGTTTTTT. Translated, it gives CVSSEGSEYTGELFF.

The table lists this clonotype with many counts. The chain recombines TRBV5-1 with TRBJ1-5, with D perhaps matching TRBD1 (6 bases). Germline lookup yields CDR1 SGHRS and CDR2 YFSETQ. Deletions cut 4 bases from V and 7 bases from J, with 15 bases between. The CDR3 is made up of 14 amino acids. The CDR3 reads CASSPRGGAQPQHF. In DNA form, the CDR3 reads TGCGCCAGCAGCCCGAGGGGGGGGGCCCAGCCCCAGCATTTT.

This clonotype showed up many times. The V gene is TRBV27, the J gene TRBJ2-7; TRBD2 matches 7 bases. Looked up from germline, CDR1 is MNHEY and CDR2 is SMNVEV (reference sequence). The CDR3 length is 13 residues. V was clipped by 6 bases and J by 4 bases; unmatched bases: 6. CDR3 bases: TGTGCCAGCAGGGGAGGGATTCCATACGAGCAGTACTTC. Translated: CASRGGIPYEQYF.

This clonotype was counted many times. The chain recombines TRBV6-5 with TRBJ2-7, with 10 bases matching TRBD2. Trimming at V came to 3 bases and at J to 6 bases, leaving 5 bases not matched to a gene. CDR3 length: 14 amino acids. Germline CDR1 reads MNHEY; CDR2 reads SVGAGI. CDR3 sequence: CASSYPSGRGEQYF. The CDR3 region has the DNA TGTGCCAGCAGTTATCCTAGCGGGAGAGGCGAGCAGTACTTC.